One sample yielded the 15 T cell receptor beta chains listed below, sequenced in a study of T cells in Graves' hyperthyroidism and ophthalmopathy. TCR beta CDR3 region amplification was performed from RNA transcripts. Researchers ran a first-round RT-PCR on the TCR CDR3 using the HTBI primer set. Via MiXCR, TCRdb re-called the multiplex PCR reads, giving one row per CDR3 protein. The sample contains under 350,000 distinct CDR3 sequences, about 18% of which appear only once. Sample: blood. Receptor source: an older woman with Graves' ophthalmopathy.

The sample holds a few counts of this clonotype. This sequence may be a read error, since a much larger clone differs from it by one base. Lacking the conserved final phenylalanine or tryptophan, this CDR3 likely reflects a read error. Here the CDR3 reads CASSAAGGRSTDTQYL. The DNA for the CDR3 is TGTGCCAGCAGTGCAGCGGGGGGTCGTAGCACAGATACGCAGTATCTT. The rearrangement joins TRBV12-3 or TRBV12-4 to TRBJ2-3, with TRBD2 matching over 9 bases. Trimming took 5 bases from V and 0 from J; bases not matched to a gene: 6. This CDR3 region has 16 residues.

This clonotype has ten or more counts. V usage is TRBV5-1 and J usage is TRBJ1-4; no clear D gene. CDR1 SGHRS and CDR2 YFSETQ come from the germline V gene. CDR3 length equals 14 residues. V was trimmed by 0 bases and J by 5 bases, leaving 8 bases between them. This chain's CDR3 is CASSLAAGNEKLFF. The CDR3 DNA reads TGCGCCAGCAGCTTGGCGGCGGGGAATGAAAAACTGTTTTTT.

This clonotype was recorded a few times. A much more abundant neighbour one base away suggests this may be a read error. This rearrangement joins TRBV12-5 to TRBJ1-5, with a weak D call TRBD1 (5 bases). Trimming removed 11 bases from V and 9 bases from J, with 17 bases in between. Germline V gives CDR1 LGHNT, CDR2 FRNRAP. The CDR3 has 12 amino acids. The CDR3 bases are TGTGCTGGTGCCAGGGACGGTTCGCCCCAGCATTTT. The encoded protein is CAGARDGSPQHF.

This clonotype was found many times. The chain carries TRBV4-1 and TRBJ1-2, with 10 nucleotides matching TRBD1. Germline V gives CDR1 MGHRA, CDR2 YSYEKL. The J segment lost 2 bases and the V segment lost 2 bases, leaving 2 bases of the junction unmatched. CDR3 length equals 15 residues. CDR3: CASSQRTGGNYGYTF. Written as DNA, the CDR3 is TGCGCCAGCAGCCAACGGACAGGGGGGAACTATGGCTACACCTTC.

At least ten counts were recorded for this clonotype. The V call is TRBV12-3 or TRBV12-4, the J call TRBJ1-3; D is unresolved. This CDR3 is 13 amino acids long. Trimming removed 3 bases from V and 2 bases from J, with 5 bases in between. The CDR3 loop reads CASSFLTGNTIYF. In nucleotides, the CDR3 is TGTGCCAGCAGTTTTTTAACTGGAAACACCATATATTTT.

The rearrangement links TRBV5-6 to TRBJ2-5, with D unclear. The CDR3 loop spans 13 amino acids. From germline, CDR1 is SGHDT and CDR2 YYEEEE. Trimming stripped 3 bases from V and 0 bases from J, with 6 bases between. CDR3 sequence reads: CASSSRDQETQYF. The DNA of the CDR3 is TGTGCCAGCAGCTCCCGGGACCAAGAGACCCAGTACTTC.

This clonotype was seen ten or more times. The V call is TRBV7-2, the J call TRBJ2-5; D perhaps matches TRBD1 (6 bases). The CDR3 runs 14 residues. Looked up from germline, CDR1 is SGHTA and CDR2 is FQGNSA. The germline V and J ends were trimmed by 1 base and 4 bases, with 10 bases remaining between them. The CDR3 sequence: CASSLGDRRETQYF. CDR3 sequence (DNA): TGTGCCAGCAGCTTAGGCGACAGGCGAGAGACCCAGTACTTC.

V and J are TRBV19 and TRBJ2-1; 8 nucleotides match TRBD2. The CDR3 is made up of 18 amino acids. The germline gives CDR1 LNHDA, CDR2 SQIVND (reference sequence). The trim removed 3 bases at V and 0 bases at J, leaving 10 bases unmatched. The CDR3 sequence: CASSIDTGGGSSYNEQFF. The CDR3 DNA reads TGTGCCAGTAGTATTGACACAGGCGGGGGGTCCTCCTACAATGAGCAGTTCTTC.

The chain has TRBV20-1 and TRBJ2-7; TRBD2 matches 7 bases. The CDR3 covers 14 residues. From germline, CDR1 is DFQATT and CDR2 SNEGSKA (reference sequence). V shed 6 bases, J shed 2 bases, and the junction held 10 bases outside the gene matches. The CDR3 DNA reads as TGCAGTGCCCCGTTTGTGGCGGGAGCCTACGAGCAGTACTTC. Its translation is CSAPFVAGAYEQYF.

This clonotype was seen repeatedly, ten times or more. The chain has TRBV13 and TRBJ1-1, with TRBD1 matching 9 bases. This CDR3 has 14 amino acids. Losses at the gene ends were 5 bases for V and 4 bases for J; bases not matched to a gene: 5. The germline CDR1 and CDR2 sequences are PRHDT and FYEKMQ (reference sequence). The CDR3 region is CASSLGQGLTEAFF. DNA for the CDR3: TGTGCCAGCAGCCTGGGACAGGGCCTCACTGAAGCTTTCTTT.

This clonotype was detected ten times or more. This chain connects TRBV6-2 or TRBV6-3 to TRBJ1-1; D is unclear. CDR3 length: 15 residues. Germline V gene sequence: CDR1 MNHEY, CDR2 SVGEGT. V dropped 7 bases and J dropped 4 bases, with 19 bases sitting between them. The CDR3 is CASIGSRASVTEAFF. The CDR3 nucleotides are TGTGCCAGCATCGGAAGTCGGGCCTCGGTCACTGAAGCTTTCTTT.

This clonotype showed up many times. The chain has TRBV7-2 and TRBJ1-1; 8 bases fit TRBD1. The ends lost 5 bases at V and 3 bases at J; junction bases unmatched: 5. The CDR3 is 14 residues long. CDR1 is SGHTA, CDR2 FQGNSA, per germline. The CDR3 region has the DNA TGTGCCAGCAGCAAACAGGGGGGGTACACTGAAGCTTTCTTT. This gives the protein CASSKQGGYTEAFF.

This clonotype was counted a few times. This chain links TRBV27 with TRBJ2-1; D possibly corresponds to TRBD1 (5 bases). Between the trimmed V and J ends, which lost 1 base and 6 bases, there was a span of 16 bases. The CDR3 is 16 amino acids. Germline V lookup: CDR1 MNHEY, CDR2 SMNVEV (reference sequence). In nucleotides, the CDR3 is TGTGCCAGCAGTTTATTTATACAGGCTCTAGGCAATGAGCAGTTCTTC. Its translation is CASSLFIQALGNEQFF.

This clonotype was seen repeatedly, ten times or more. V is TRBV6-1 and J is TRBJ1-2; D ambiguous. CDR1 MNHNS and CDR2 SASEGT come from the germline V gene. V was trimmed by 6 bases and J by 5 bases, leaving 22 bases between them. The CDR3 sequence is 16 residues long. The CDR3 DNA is TGTGCCAGCAGCTCTACCGACGGAGATTCAAAGTATGGCTACACCTTC. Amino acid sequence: CASSSTDGDSKYGYTF.

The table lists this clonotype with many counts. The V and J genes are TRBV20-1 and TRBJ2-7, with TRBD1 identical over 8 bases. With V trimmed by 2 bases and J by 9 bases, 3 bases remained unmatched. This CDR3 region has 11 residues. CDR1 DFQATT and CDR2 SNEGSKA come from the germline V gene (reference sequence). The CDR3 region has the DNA TGCAGTGCTAGATCAGGACAGGGGCAGTACTTC. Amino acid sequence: CSARSGQGQYF.